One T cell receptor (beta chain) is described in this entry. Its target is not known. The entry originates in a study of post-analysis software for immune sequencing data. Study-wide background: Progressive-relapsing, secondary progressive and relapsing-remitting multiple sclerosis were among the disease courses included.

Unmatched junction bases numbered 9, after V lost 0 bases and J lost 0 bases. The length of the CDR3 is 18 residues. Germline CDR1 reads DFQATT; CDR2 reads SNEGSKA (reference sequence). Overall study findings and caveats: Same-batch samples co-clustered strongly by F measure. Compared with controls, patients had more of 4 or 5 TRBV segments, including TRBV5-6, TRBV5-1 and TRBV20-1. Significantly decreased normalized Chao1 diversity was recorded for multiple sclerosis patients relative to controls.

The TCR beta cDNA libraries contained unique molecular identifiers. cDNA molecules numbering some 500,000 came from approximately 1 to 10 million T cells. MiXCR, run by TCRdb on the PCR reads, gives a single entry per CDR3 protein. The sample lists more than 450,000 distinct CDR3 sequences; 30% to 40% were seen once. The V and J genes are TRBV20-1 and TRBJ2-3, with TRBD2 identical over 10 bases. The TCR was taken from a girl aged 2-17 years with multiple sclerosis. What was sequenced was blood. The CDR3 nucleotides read TGCAGTGCTAGAGACTTCGGGCTAGCGGGGGCCAGCACAGATACGCAGTATTTT. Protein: CSARDFGLAGASTDTQYF.